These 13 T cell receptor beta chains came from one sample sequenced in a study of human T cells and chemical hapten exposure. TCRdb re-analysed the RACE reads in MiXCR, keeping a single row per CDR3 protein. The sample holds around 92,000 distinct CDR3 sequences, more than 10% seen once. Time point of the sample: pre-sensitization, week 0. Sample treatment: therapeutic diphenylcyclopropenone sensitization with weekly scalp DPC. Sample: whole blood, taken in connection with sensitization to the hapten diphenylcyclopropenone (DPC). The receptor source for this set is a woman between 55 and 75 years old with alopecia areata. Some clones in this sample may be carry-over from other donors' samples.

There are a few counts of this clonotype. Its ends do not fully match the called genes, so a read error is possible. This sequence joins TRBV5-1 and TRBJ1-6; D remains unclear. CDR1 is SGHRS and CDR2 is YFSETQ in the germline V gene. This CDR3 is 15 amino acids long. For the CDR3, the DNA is TGCGCCAGCAGCTTGGCGTTGGAGAAGAATTCACCCCCCCACTTT. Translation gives CASSLALEKNSPPHF.

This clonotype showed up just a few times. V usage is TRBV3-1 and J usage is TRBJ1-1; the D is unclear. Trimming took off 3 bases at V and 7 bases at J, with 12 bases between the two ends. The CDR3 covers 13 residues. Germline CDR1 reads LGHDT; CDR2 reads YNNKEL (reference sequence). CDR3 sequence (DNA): TGTGCCAGCAGCCACACGGATTCAGGTGAAGCTTTCTTT. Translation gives CASSHTDSGEAFF. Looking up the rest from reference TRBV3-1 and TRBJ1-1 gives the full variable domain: DTAVSQTPKYLVTQMGNDKSIKCEQNLGHDTMYWYKQDSKKFLKIMFSYNNKELIINETVPNRFSPKSPDKAHLNLHINSLELGDSAVYFCASSHTDSGEAFFGQGTRLTVV.

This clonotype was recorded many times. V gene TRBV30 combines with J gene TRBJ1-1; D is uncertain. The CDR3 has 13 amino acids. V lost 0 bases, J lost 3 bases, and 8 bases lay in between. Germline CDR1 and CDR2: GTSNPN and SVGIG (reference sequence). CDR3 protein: CAWSVGPYTEAFF. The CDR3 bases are TGTGCCTGGAGTGTAGGGCCGTACACTGAAGCTTTCTTT.

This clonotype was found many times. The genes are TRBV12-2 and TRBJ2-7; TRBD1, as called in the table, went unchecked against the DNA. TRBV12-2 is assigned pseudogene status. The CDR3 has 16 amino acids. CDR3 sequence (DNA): TGTGCAAGTCGCTTAGTCTGGGACCAAGCATTCTACGAGCAGTACTTC. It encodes CASRLVWDQAFYEQYF.

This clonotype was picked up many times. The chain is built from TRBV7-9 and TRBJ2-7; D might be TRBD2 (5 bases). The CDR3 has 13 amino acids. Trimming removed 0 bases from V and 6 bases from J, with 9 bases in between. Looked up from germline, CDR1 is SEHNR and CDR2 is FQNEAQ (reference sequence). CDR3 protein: CASSLARGREQYF. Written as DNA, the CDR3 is TGTGCCAGCAGCTTAGCGCGAGGGCGCGAGCAGTACTTC.

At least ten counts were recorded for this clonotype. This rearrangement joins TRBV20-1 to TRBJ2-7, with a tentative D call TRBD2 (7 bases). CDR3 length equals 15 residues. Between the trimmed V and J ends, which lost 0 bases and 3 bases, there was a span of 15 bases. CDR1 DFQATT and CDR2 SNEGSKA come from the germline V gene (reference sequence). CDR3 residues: CSARDRGASDYEQYF. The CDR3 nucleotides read TGCAGTGCTAGAGATCGGGGGGCATCGGACTACGAGCAGTACTTC.

CDR3: CASSQWYGGGTEAFF. CDR3 nucleotide sequence: TGTGCCAGCAGCCAGTGGTATGGAGGGGGCACTGAAGCTTTCTTT. The V gene is TRBV14, the J gene TRBJ1-1, with a possible D match to TRBD1 (6 bases). CDR1 and CDR2 from the germline V gene are SGHDN and FVKESK. The CDR3 is 15 amino acids. V dropped 3 bases and J dropped 4 bases, with 15 bases sitting between them.

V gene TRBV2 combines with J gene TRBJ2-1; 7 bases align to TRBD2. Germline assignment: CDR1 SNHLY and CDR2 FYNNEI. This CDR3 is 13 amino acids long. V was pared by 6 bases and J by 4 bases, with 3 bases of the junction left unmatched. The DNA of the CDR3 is TGTGCCAGCAGCCTAGCGGAATACAATGAGCAGTTCTTC. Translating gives CASSLAEYNEQFF.

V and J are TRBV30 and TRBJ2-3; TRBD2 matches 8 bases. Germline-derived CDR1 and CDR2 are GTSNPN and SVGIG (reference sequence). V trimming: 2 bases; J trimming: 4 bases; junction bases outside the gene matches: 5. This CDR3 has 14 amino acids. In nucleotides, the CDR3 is TGTGCCTGGAGTAGGGCGGGGGGATCAGATACGCAGTATTTT. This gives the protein CAWSRAGGSDTQYF.

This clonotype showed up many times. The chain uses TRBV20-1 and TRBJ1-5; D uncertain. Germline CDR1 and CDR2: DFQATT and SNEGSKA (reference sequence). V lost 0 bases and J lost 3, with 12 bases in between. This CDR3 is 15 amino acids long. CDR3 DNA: TGCAGTGCTAGAGATATGGCACTTGACAATCAGCCCCAGCATTTT. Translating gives CSARDMALDNQPQHF.

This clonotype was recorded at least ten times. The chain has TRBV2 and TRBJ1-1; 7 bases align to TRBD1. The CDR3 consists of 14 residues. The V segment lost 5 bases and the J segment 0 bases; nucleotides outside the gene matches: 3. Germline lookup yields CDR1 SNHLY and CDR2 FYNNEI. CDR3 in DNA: TGTGCCAGCAGTCAACAGGGGATGAACACTGAAGCTTTCTTT. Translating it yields CASSQQGMNTEAFF.

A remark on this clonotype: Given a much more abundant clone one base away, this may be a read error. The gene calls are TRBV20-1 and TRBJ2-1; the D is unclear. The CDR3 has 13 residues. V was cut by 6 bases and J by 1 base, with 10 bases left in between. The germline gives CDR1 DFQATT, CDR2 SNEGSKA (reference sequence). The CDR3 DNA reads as TGCAGTGCCTTTAGCTGGTCCTACAATGAGCAGTTCTTC. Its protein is CSAFSWSYNEQFF.

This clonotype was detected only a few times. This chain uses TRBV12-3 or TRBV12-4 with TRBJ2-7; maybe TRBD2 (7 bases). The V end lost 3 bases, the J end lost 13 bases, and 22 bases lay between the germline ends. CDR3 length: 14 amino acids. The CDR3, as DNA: TGTGCCAGCAGTTTCCTCGGGGGGCCCACGGGAATTTACTTC. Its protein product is CASSFLGGPTGIYF.